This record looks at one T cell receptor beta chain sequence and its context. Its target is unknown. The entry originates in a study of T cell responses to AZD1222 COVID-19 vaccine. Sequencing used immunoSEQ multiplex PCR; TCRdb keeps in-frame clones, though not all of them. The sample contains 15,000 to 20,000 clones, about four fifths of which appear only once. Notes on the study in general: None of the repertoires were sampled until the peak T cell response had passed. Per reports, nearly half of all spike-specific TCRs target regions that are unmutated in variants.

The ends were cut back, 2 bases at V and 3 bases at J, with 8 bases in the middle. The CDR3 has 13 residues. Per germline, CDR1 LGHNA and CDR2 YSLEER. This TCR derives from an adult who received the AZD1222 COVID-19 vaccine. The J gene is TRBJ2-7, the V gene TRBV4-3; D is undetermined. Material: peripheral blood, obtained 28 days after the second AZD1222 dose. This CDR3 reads CASSQFGGYEQYF. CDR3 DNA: TGCGCCAGCAGCCAATTTGGTGGCTACGAGCAGTACTTC.